The T cell receptor beta chain described here comes from a study of human T cells and chemical hapten exposure. The overall study: In the approximately 26-week study, patients were dosed weekly with diphenylcyclopropenone on the scalp throughout.

The germline gives CDR1 LGHNA, CDR2 YNFKEQ. V was trimmed by 6 bases and J by 2 bases, leaving 11 bases between them. This CDR3 has 13 residues. TCRdb recomputed calls from the RACE reads with MiXCR, one row per CDR3 protein. This sample has approximately 80,000 distinct CDR3 sequences; about 10% occur once, and the top ten carry around 4.2%. Time point: patch test 1, 2 weeks after DPC sensitization. Treatment given: therapeutic diphenylcyclopropenone sensitization with weekly scalp DPC. This clonotype came up many times. The clonotype originates from a woman aged 45-65 years with alopecia areata. Some clones in this sample may be carry-over from other donors' samples. This specimen consisted of whole blood, obtained in connection with sensitization to the hapten diphenylcyclopropenone (DPC). The V call is TRBV4-2, the J call TRBJ2-7; D remains ambiguous. CDR3 region: CASSYDRTYEQYF. Here the CDR3 DNA reads TGTGCCAGCAGTTACGACCGAACCTACGAGCAGTACTTC.